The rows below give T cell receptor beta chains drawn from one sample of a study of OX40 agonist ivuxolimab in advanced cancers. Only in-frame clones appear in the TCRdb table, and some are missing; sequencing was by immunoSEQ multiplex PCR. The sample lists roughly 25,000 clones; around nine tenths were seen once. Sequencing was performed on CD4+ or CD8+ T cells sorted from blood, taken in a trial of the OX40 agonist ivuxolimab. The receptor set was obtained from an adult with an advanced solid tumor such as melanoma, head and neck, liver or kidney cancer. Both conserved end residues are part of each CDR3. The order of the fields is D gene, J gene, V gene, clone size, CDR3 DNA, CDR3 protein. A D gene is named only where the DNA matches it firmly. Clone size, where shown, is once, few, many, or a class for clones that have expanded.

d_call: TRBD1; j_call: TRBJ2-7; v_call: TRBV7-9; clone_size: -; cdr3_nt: TGTGCCAGCAGCCCTGGAAGACAGGGGGCAAACGAGCAGTACTTC; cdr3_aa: CASSPGRQGANEQYF
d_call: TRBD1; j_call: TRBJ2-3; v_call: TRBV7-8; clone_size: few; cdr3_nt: TGTGCCAGCCACTTGTTTCAGGGGGCCGCAGATACGCAGTATTTT; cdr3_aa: CASHLFQGAADTQYF
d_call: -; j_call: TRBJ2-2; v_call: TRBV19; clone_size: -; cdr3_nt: TGTGCCAGTAGTGTTTCAGATCTGGTTATGAACACCGGGGAGCTGTTTTTT; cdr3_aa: CASSVSDLVMNTGELFF
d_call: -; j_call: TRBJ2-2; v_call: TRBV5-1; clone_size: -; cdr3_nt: TGCGCCAGCAGGAACGAAAACACCGGGGAGCTGTTTTTT; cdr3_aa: CASRNENTGELFF
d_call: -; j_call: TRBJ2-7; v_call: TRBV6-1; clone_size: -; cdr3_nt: TGTGCCAGCCGGGCGACCTACGAGCAGTACTTC; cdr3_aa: CASRATYEQYF
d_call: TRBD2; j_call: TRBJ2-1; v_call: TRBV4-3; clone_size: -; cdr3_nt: TGCGCCAGCAGCACGCGACTAGCGGGGGGCAGGTTGAATGAGCAGTTCTTC; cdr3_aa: CASSTRLAGGRLNEQFF
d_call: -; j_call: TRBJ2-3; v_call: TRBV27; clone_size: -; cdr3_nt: TGTGCCAGCGGTAATTACAGGGTTTCAGATACGCAGTATTTT; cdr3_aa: CASGNYRVSDTQYF
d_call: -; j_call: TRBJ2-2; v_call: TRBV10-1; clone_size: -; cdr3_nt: TGCGCCAGCAGTCTTAACACCGGGGAGCTGTTTTTT; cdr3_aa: CASSLNTGELFF
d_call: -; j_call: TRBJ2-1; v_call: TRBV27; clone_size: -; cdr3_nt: TGTGCCAGCAGTTTCTCAGCGGACAATGAGCAGTTCTTC; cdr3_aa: CASSFSADNEQFF
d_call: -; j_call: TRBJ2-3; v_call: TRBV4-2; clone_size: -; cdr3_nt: TGTGCCAGCAGCCAAGGGCGGAGCGCAGATACGCAGTATTTT; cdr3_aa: CASSQGRSADTQYF
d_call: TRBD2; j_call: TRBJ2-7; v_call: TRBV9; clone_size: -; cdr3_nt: TGTGCCAGCAGCGTCTCTGGGACTAGCTCCTACGAGCAGTACTTC; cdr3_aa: CASSVSGTSSYEQYF
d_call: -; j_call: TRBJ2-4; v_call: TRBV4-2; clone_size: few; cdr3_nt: TGTGCCAGCAGCCACCCCAGAGGAGAGAACATTCAGTACTTC; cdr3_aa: CASSHPRGENIQYF
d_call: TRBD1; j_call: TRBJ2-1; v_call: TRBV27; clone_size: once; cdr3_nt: TGTGCCAGCGGGGACAGGGGGAACAATGAGCAGTTCTTC; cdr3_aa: CASGDRGNNEQFF
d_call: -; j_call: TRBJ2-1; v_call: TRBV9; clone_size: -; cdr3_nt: TGTGCCAGCAGCATATGGGACGGAAGCTCCTACAATGAGCAGTTCTTC; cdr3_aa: CASSIWDGSSYNEQFF
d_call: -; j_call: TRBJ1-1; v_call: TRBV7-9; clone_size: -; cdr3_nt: TGTGCCAGCAGCTTGTCAGACTTCGACCGGGATGAAGCTTTCTTT; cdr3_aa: CASSLSDFDRDEAFF
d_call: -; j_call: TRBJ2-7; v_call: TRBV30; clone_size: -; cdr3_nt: TGTGCCCTACAGGGCTACGAGCAGTACTTC; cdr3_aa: CALQGYEQYF
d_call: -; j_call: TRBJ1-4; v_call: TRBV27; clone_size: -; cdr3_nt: TGTGCCAGCAGACCAGGGATAGATGAAAAACTGTTTTTT; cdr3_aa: CASRPGIDEKLFF
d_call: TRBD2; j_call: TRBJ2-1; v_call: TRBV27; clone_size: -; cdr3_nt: TGTGCCAGCAGCCCAAGGACTAGCGGGAGTTATGAGCAGTTCTTC; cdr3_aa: CASSPRTSGSYEQFF
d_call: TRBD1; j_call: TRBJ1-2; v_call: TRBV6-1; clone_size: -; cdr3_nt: TGTGCCAGCAGCGCCCTGGGACAGGGGGACTATGGCTACACCTTC; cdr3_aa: CASSALGQGDYGYTF
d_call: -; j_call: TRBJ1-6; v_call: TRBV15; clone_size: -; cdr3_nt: TGTGCCACCAGCCTAAGCTCAAACCCGGGCTCCTATAATTCACCCCTCCACTTT; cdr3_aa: CATSLSSNPGSYNSPLHF
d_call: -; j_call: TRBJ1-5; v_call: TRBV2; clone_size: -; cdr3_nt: TGTGCCAGCGGCCCGTCGTCCGAAAACAATCAGCCCCAGCATTTT; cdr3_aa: CASGPSSENNQPQHF
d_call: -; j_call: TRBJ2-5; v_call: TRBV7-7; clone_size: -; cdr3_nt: TGTGCCAGCAGCTCAGGGATTTGGGAGACCCAGTACTTC; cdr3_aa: CASSSGIWETQYF
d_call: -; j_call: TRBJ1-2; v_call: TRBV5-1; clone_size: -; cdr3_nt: TGCGCCAGCAGCTTCGAGGTTACGGAGGGCTACACCTTC; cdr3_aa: CASSFEVTEGYTF
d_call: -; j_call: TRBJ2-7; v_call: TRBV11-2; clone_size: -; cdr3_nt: TGTGCCAGCAGCTTAGCCGGGGGGCCAGGAGAGCAGTACTTC; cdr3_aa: CASSLAGGPGEQYF
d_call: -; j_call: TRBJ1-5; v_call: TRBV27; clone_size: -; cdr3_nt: TGTGCCAGCCAAACGGGGTTCCCCAGCAATCAGCCCCAGCATTTT; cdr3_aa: CASQTGFPSNQPQHF
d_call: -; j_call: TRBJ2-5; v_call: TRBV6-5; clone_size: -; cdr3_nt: TGTGCCAGCAGTTACACCAGCTGGGGAGGAGAGACCCAGTACTTC; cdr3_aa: CASSYTSWGGETQYF
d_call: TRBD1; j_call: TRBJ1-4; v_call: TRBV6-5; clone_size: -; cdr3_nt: TGTGCCAGCAGGACAGGGGAGGCAACTAATGAAAAACTGTTTTTT; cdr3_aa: CASRTGEATNEKLFF
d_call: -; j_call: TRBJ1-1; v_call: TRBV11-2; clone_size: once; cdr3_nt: TGTGCCAGCAGCCGTCACCCTGAAGCTTTCTTT; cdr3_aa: CASSRHPEAFF
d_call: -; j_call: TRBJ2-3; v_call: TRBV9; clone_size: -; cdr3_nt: TGTGCCAGCAGCGTAGTGGAGGGTCCCAATACGCAGTATTTT; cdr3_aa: CASSVVEGPNTQYF
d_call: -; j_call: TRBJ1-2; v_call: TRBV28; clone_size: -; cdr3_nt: TGTGCCAGCAGTCCCATGATGTTGGACCTTAACTATGGCTACACCTTC; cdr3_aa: CASSPMMLDLNYGYTF
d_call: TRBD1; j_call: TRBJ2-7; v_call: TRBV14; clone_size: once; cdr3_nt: TGTGCCAGCAGCCAAGACAGGGACAGCAGGTCCTACGAGCAGTACTTC; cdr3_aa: CASSQDRDSRSYEQYF
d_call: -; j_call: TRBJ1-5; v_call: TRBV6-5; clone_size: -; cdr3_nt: TGTGCCAGTTCAGGGTTGGAGCCCCAGCATTTT; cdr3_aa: CASSGLEPQHF
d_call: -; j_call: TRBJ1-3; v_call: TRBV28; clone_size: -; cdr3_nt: TGTGCCAGCAGTTTCGACAGCTCTGGAAACACCATATATTTT; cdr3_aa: CASSFDSSGNTIYF
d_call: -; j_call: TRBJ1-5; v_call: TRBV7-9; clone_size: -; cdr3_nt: TGTGCCAGCAGCTCCGATTTTAGCAATCAGCCCCAGCATTTT; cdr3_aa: CASSSDFSNQPQHF
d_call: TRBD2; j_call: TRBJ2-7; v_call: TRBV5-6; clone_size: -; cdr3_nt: TGTGCCAGCAGCTTGCAGGGACTAGCGGCATCAAGCGAGCAGTACTTC; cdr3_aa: CASSLQGLAASSEQYF
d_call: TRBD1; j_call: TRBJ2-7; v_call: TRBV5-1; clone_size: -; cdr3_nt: TGCGCCAGCAGCGCCGGGACAGGGGCGGGCGAGCAGTACTTC; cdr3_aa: CASSAGTGAGEQYF
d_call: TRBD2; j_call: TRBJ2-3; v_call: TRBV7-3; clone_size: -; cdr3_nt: TGTGCCAGCAGCACCGGACTAGCGGGAGGCACAGATACGCAGTATTTT; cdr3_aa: CASSTGLAGGTDTQYF
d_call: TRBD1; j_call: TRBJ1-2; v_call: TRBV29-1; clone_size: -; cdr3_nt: TGCAGCGTTGCCGGGACAGGGAGTTCCTATGGCTACACCTTC; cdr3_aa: CSVAGTGSSYGYTF
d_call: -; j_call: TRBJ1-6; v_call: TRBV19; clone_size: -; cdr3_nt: TGTGCCAGTAGTGCCCAACAGGGATGGTCACCCCTCCACTTT; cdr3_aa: CASSAQQGWSPLHF
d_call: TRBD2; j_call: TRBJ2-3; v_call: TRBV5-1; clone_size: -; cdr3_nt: TGCGCCAGCAGCTTGTTGGGGACTAGGACAGATACGCAGTATTTT; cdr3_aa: CASSLLGTRTDTQYF
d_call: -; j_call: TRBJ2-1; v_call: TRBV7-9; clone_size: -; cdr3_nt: TGTGCCAGCTTTCCGGGCCGGTCCTACAATGAGCAGTTCTTC; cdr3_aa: CASFPGRSYNEQFF
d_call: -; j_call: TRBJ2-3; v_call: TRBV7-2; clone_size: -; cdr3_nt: TGTGCCAGCAGCTCGATCACAGATACGCAGTATTTT; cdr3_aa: CASSSITDTQYF
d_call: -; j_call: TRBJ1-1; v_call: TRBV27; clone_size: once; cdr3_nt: TGTGCCAGCAGTTTAGGACAGAGCCTGAACACTGAAGCTTTCTTT; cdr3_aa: CASSLGQSLNTEAFF
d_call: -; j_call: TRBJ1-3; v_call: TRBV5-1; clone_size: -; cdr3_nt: TGCGCCAGCAGCCCCGGGCCGCCGTATGAATATTTT; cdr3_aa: CASSPGPPYEYF
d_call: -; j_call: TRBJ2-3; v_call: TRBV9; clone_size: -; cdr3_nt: TGTGCCAGCAGCGTAGCGGGAACCACAGATACGCAGTATTTT; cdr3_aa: CASSVAGTTDTQYF
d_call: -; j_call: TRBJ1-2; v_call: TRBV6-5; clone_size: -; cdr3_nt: TGTGCCAGCAGTTACCGGCAGGGCGACGGGTATGGCTACACCTTC; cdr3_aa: CASSYRQGDGYGYTF
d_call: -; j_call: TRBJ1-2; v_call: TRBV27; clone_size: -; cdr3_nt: TGTGCCAGCAGTGACAGCCGTTCGGATGGCTACACCTTC; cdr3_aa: CASSDSRSDGYTF
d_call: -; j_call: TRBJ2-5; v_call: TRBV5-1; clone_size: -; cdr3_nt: TGCGCCAGCAGCTTGGTAGCAAACCAAGAGACCCAGTACTTC; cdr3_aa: CASSLVANQETQYF
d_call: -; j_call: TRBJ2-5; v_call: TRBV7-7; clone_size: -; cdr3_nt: TGTGCCAGCAGCTCCCATCCGGATGAGACCCAGTACTTC; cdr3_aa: CASSSHPDETQYF
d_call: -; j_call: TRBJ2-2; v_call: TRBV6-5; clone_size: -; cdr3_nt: TGTGCCAGCAGCAGGGATATGTCCGGGGAGCTGTTTTTT; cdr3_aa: CASSRDMSGELFF
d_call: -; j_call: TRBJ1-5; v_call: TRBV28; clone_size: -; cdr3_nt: TGTGCCAGCAGTCCCTGGAGGGGAGGGGGTCAGCCCCAGCATTTT; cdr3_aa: CASSPWRGGGQPQHF
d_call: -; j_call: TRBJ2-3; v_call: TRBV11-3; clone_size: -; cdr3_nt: TGTGCCAGCAGCTTTAGGGCGGGACTTTTAGATACGCAGTATTTT; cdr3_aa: CASSFRAGLLDTQYF
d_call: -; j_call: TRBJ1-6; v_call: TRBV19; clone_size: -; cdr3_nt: TGTGCCAGTAGTCCTTTCTTGGGGGGCAATTCACCCCTCCACTTT; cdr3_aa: CASSPFLGGNSPLHF